This T cell receptor (beta chain) was sequenced for a study of blood T cell repertoires in COVID-19. On the study more broadly: Collection of acute and convalescent COVID-19 samples took place in the United States, Italy and Spain. T cells, B-cell-depleted T cells, or PBMCs supplied cDNA or gDNA.

The authors' processing: Using reference gene primer amplification, nucleated cell counts were estimated. Libraries were prepared by immunoSEQ multiplex PCR; TCRdb keeps only in-frame clonotypes and omits some of them. D and trimming come from the DNA, and the V and J calls and clone size come from that table. The table lists approximately 97,000 clones, around 85% of them singletons. This CDR3 has 15 amino acids. The ends lost 6 bases at V and 2 bases at J; junction bases unmatched: 8. Per the germline V gene, CDR1 is SNHLY and CDR2 is FYNNEI. The chain joins TRBV2 to TRBJ2-7; 9 bases are a match to TRBD2. The TCR sequence derives from an elderly man with acute or convalescent COVID-19. Sequenced input: peripheral blood. Here the CDR3 DNA reads TGTGCCAGCAGAATCGGTTCTAGCGGGGCCTACGAGCAGTACTTC. This translates into CASRIGSSGAYEQYF.